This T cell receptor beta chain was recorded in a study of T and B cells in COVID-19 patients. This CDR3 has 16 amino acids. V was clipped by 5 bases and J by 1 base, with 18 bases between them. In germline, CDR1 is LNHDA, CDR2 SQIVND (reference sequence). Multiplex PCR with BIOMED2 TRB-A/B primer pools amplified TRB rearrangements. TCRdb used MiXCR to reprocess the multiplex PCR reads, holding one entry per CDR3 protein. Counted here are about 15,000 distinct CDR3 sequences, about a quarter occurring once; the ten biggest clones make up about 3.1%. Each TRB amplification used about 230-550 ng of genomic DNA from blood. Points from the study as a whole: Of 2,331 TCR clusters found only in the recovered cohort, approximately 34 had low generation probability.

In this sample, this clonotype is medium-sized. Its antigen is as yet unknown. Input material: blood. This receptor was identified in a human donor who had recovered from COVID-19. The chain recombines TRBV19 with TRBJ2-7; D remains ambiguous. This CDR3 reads CASSRWTDHSSYEQYF. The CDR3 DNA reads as TGTGCCAGTAGTCGTTGGACCGACCACTCTTCCTACGAGCAGTACTTC.